This TCR beta chain was profiled in a study of OX40 agonist ivuxolimab in advanced cancers. Study details: With ivuxolimab, an agonistic anti-OX40 (CD134) antibody, patients were treated.

A note on this clone: Its matching antigen is unknown.

Study-wide findings and caveats: Among expanded peripheral T cells, antigen specificity went undetermined.

Some clones are missing from TCRdb's copy, which holds only in-frame ones; the method was immunoSEQ multiplex PCR. The sample shows 25,000 to 35,000 clones, 65% to 90% of them seen only once. Trimming left V 5 bases short and J 6 bases short, with 16 bases between. Germline V gene sequence: CDR1 LNHNV, CDR2 YYDKDF (reference sequence). The CDR3 runs 14 residues. The source was CD4+ or CD8+ T cells sorted from blood, collected in a trial of the OX40 agonist ivuxolimab. The receptor comes from an adult with an advanced solid tumor such as melanoma, head and neck, liver or kidney cancer. This rearrangement joins TRBV15 to TRBJ1-1, with D perhaps TRBD1 (6 bases). The CDR3 nucleotides read TGTGCCACCAGCGATAACAGGGTAACGCCTGAAGCTTTCTTT. As protein: CATSDNRVTPEAFF.